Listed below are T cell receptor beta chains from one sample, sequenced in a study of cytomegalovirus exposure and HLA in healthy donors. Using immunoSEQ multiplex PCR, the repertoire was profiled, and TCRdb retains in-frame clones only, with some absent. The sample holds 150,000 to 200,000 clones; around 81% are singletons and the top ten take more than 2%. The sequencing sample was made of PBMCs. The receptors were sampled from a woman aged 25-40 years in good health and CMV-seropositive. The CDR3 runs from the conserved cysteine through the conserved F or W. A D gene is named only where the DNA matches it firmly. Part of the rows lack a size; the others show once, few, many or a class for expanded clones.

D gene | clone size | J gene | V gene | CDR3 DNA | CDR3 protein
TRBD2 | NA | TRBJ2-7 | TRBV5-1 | TGCGCCAGCAGCTTGGCCGGGACTAGCGTATACGAGCAGTACTTC | CASSLAGTSVYEQYF
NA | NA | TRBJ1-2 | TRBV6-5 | TGTGCCAGCAGTTACTCTTTTCCGGAGTATGGCTACACCTTC | CASSYSFPEYGYTF
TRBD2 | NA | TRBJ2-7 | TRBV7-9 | TGTGCCAGCAGCACAGGAGGGACTAGTATGCACGAGCAGTACTTC | CASSTGGTSMHEQYF
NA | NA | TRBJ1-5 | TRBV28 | TGTGCCAGCAGTTCAGGGTTGGTAAAACAGCCCCAGCATTTT | CASSSGLVKQPQHF
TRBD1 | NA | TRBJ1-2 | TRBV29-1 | TGCAGCGTTGGGACAGGGGGAGGCTATGGCTACACCTTC | CSVGTGGGYGYTF
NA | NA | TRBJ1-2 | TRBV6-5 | TGTGCCAGCAAACCAACAGGTTCTGGCTACACCTTC | CASKPTGSGYTF
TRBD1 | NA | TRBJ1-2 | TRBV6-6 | TGTGCCAGCAGTCGAGACAGGGGGCGGTCGGGCGATGGCTACACCTTC | CASSRDRGRSGDGYTF
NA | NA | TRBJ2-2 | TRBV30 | TGTGCCTGGAGTGTCCGTGTTTCCGGGGAGCTGTTTTTT | CAWSVRVSGELFF
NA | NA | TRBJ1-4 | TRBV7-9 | TGTGCCAGCAGCCATGCAGGGGATGAAAAACTGTTTTTT | CASSHAGDEKLFF
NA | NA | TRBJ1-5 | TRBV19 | TGTGCCAGTAGTATATGGGGCAGGGGTCAGCCCCAGCATTTT | CASSIWGRGQPQHF
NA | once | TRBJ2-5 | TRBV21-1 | TGTGCCAGCAGCAGGGGGAGGACTAGCGGGTCCCAAGAGACCCAGTACTTC | CASSRGRTSGSQETQYF
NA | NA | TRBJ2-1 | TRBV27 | TGTGCCAGCCGGCGGGACCTCGGGCCAGTCAATGAGCAGTTCTTC | CASRRDLGPVNEQFF
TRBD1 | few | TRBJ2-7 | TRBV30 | TGTGCCTGGAGTGCCCACAGGGGGCCTTACGAGCAGTACTTC | CAWSAHRGPYEQYF
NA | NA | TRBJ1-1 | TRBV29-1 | TGCAGCGCCCTAGGGGGGGCGAACACTGAAGCTTTCTTT | CSALGGANTEAFF
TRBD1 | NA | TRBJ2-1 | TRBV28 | TGTGCCAGCAGTTCGCTACAGGGGGCCATTTATGATGAGCAGTTCTTC | CASSSLQGAIYDEQFF
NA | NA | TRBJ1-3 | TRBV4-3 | TGCGCCAGCAGCCAAGAGGGCACCGCTGGAAACACCATATATTTT | CASSQEGTAGNTIYF
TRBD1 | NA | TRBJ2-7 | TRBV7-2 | TGTGCCAGCAGCTCCCCCCGCCCCGGGACAGTTTACTACGAGCAGTACTTC | CASSSPRPGTVYYEQYF